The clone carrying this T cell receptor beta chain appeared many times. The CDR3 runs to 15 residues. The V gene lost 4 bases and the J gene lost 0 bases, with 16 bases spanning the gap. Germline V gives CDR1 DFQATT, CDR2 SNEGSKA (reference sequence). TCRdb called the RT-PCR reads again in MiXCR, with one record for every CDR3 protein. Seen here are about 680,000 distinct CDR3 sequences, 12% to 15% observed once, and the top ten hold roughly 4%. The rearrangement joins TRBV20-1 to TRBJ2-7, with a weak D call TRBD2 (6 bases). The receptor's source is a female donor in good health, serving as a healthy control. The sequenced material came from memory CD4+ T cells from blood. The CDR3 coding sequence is TGCAGTGCTATGCCCTCCAGCGGGCACTCCTACGAGCAGTACTTC. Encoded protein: CSAMPSSGHSYEQYF.